Listed below are T cell receptor beta chains from one sample, sequenced in a study of blood T cell repertoires in COVID-19. The method was immunoSEQ multiplex PCR; TCRdb's version includes in-frame clones alone and lacks a portion of them. Of tens of thousands of clones in the sample, 84% were seen once. Specimen: peripheral blood. The receptors were sampled from a man aged 60-69 years with acute or convalescent COVID-19. CDR3s include the opening cysteine and the closing phenylalanine or tryptophan. Each record gives: J gene, clone size, V gene, D gene, CDR3 length, CDR3 DNA, CDR3 protein. D genes are given only for firm matches. The size entry is marked missing in some rows and otherwise reads once, few, many or a size class.

j_call: TRBJ2-5
clone_size: NA
v_call: TRBV5-4
d_call: NA
cdr3_length: 11
cdr3_nt: TGTGCCAGCAGCGCGGGGAACACCCAGTACTTC
cdr3_aa: CASSAGNTQYF

j_call: TRBJ1-5
clone_size: NA
v_call: TRBV19
d_call: TRBD1
cdr3_length: 15
cdr3_nt: TGTGCCAGTAGTTACGGACAGGATAGCAATCAGCCCCAGCATTTT
cdr3_aa: CASSYGQDSNQPQHF

j_call: TRBJ1-3
clone_size: NA
v_call: TRBV29-1
d_call: NA
cdr3_length: 13
cdr3_nt: TGCAGCGTTCCCGACAGCTCTGGAAACACCATATATTTT
cdr3_aa: CSVPDSSGNTIYF

j_call: TRBJ1-1
clone_size: NA
v_call: TRBV6-5
d_call: NA
cdr3_length: 14
cdr3_nt: TGTGCCAGCACCTCCCACACCTCTAACACTGAAGCTTTCTTT
cdr3_aa: CASTSHTSNTEAFF

j_call: TRBJ1-5
clone_size: NA
v_call: TRBV19
d_call: TRBD1
cdr3_length: 15
cdr3_nt: TGTGCCAGTAGGACAGGGGGTAAACTCAATCAGCCCCAGCATTTT
cdr3_aa: CASRTGGKLNQPQHF

j_call: TRBJ2-3
clone_size: NA
v_call: TRBV7-9
d_call: TRBD1
cdr3_length: 14
cdr3_nt: TGTGCCAGCAGCTATGGACAGGGGACAGATACGCAGTATTTT
cdr3_aa: CASSYGQGTDTQYF

j_call: TRBJ1-1
clone_size: medium-sized
v_call: TRBV7-2
d_call: NA
cdr3_length: 13
cdr3_nt: TGTGCCAGCAGCCGCAAACGGGACACTGAAGCTTTCTTT
cdr3_aa: CASSRKRDTEAFF

j_call: TRBJ1-1
clone_size: NA
v_call: TRBV29-1
d_call: NA
cdr3_length: 10
cdr3_nt: TGCAGCGTTGCGAGCACTGAAGCTTTCTTT
cdr3_aa: CSVASTEAFF

j_call: TRBJ2-7
clone_size: NA
v_call: TRBV3-1/TRBV3-2
d_call: TRBD2
cdr3_length: 16
cdr3_nt: TGTGCCAGCAGCCAGAGGAGCGGGGGGGCCTCCTACGAGCAGTACTTC
cdr3_aa: CASSQRSGGASYEQYF

j_call: TRBJ1-5
clone_size: NA
v_call: TRBV11-2
d_call: NA
cdr3_length: 15
cdr3_nt: TGTGCCAGCAGCTTATACCACAATAGCAATCAGCCCCAGCATTTT
cdr3_aa: CASSLYHNSNQPQHF

j_call: TRBJ1-5
clone_size: NA
v_call: TRBV10-3
d_call: NA
cdr3_length: 14
cdr3_nt: TGTGCCATCAGTGAAGGAGTCAGTAATCAGCCCCAGCATTTT
cdr3_aa: CAISEGVSNQPQHF

j_call: TRBJ1-6
clone_size: NA
v_call: TRBV19
d_call: NA
cdr3_length: 15
cdr3_nt: TGTGCCAGTAGCGACAGATTCGGGTCAAATTCACCCCTCCACTTT
cdr3_aa: CASSDRFGSNSPLHF

j_call: TRBJ1-2
clone_size: NA
v_call: TRBV24-1
d_call: TRBD1
cdr3_length: 12
cdr3_nt: TGTGCCACCAGTGCAGGGGGGAATGGCTACACCTTC
cdr3_aa: CATSAGGNGYTF

j_call: TRBJ2-3
clone_size: NA
v_call: TRBV27
d_call: TRBD1
cdr3_length: 15
cdr3_nt: TGTGCCAGCAGTTTTTTGGGACAGGGGGCTTATACGCAGTATTTT
cdr3_aa: CASSFLGQGAYTQYF

j_call: TRBJ1-3
clone_size: NA
v_call: TRBV5-1
d_call: NA
cdr3_length: 15
cdr3_nt: TGCGCCAGCAGCTTGGCTGGGACACCTGGAAACACCATATATTTT
cdr3_aa: CASSLAGTPGNTIYF

j_call: TRBJ2-1
clone_size: NA
v_call: TRBV25-1
d_call: TRBD1
cdr3_length: 15
cdr3_nt: TGTGCCAGCAGTGAGGTGGGACAGCTCTACAATGAGCAGTTCTTC
cdr3_aa: CASSEVGQLYNEQFF

j_call: TRBJ2-3
clone_size: NA
v_call: TRBV9
d_call: NA
cdr3_length: 15
cdr3_nt: TGTGCCAGCAGCCCCACAGGGCACTTCACAGATACGCAGTATTTT
cdr3_aa: CASSPTGHFTDTQYF

j_call: TRBJ1-3
clone_size: NA
v_call: TRBV9
d_call: NA
cdr3_length: 14
cdr3_nt: TGTGCCAGCAGCGTCAGGGTCTCTGGAAACACCATATATTTT
cdr3_aa: CASSVRVSGNTIYF

j_call: TRBJ1-5
clone_size: NA
v_call: TRBV19
d_call: TRBD1
cdr3_length: 16
cdr3_nt: TGTGCCAGTAGTATGACAGGGGGATTGGGGAATCAGCCCCAGCATTTT
cdr3_aa: CASSMTGGLGNQPQHF

j_call: TRBJ2-3
clone_size: NA
v_call: TRBV5-8
d_call: NA
cdr3_length: 14
cdr3_nt: TGTGCCAGCAGCTTGGGGACAGTTACAGATACGCAGTATTTT
cdr3_aa: CASSLGTVTDTQYF